This T cell receptor beta chain was identified during a study of T cells in localized non-small cell lung cancer. Assay: immunoSEQ multiplex PCR; the TCRdb copy retains only in-frame clones and omits some. The repertoire includes about 75,000 clones, approximately 80% of them detected once, and less than 9.5% sits in the top ten. There are 14 residues in the CDR3. V was cut by 4 bases and J by 4 bases, with 14 bases left in between. Looked up from germline, CDR1 is SGHNT and CDR2 is YYREEE (reference sequence). This clone is a singleton in its sample. Its antigen is undetermined. Study observations and caveats: Appearances in adjacent lung were noted for a median roughly 58 of the top 100 tumor clones. Uninvolved nearby lung showed the greatest T cell clonality, exceeding that found in tumor.

The input for sequencing was peripheral blood, taken before any cancer treatment. The origin of this receptor is a female donor older than 55 with stage I lung adenocarcinoma. This chain joins TRBV5-4 and TRBJ2-5; tentatively, D is TRBD1 (6 bases). CDR3 DNA: TGTGCCAGCAGCGCCGCGTGGGGGCCAGAGACCCAGTACTTC. Protein product: CASSAAWGPETQYF.